This passage covers 14 T cell receptor beta chains from one sample sequenced in a study of blood T cell repertoires in COVID-19. Assay used: immunoSEQ multiplex PCR; TCRdb lists only in-frame clones, some missing. The data show more than 70,000 clones, around 77% seen once. The material sequenced was peripheral blood. The receptor set was obtained from a human donor in a cohort sampled during active COVID-19.

The CDR3 protein is CASSLLSGANVLTF. The CDR3 coding sequence is TGTGCCAGCAGTCTCCTCTCTGGGGCCAACGTCCTGACTTTC. V usage is TRBV3-1 (or the pseudogene TRBV3-2) and J usage is TRBJ2-6; no definite D call. CDR3 length equals 14 residues. Germline V CDR1 and CDR2: LGHDT, YNNKEL (reference sequence). Between the trimmed V and J ends, which lost 6 bases and 0 bases, there was a span of 6 bases.

The chain couples TRBV6-1 to TRBJ1-6, with TRBD1 identical over 8 bases. The CDR3 is 17 residues long. J lost 0 bases, V lost 3 bases, and 4 bases had no gene match. Germline loops: CDR1 MNHNS, CDR2 SASEGT. As DNA, the CDR3 is TGTGCCAGCAGTGACAGGGGGCTGAGCTCCTATAATTCACCCCTCCACTTT. As protein: CASSDRGLSSYNSPLHF.

This chain joins TRBV2 and TRBJ2-6; 14 positions match TRBD2. V lost 6 bases and J lost 0; bases outside the gene matches: 1. Germline loops: CDR1 SNHLY, CDR2 FYNNEI. The CDR3 covers 17 residues. CDR3 sequence reads: CASRGTSGGSGANVLTF. CDR3 nucleotide sequence: TGTGCCAGCAGAGGGACTAGCGGGGGCTCTGGGGCCAACGTCCTGACTTTC.

This sequence joins TRBV6-5 and TRBJ1-2, with unresolved D. The CDR3 is 14 residues long. Trimming cost V 2 bases and J 4 bases, with 11 bases left between them. Germline CDR1 reads MNHEY; CDR2 reads SVGAGI. CDR3 in DNA: TGTGCCAGCAGTTACGTAGCCAGTGGCTATGGCTACACCTTC. Its translation is CASSYVASGYGYTF.

J is TRBJ2-1 and V is TRBV7-3, with 8 positions matching TRBD2. The CDR3 is made up of 15 amino acids. The V gene end was trimmed by 5 bases and the J gene end by 2 bases; junction bases not matched to a gene: 5. Germline V gene lookup returns CDR1 SGHTA and CDR2 FQGTGA. CDR3 nucleotide sequence: TGTGCCAGCAGCCCCCAAGCGGGGGCCTACAATGAGCAGTTCTTC. This sequence encodes CASSPQAGAYNEQFF.

The rearrangement links TRBV28 to TRBJ2-5; 11 positions agree with TRBD2. This CDR3 has 17 amino acids. Germline values: CDR1 MDHEN, CDR2 SYDVKM. V shed 7 bases, J shed 5 bases, and the junction held 15 bases outside the gene matches. CDR3 residues: CASTSRRSSGGLETQYF. The CDR3 nucleotides are TGTGCCAGCACTTCAAGGAGGTCTAGCGGGGGGCTGGAGACCCAGTACTTC.

The CDR3 sequence is CASSHSTGKFGSPLHF. The CDR3 nucleotides are TGTGCCAGCAGCCACTCGACAGGGAAGTTCGGTTCACCCCTCCACTTT. The rearrangement uses TRBV14 and TRBJ1-6; TRBD1 matches at 7 bases. This CDR3 comprises 16 residues. Germline-derived CDR1 and CDR2 are SGHDN and FVKESK. V dropped 3 bases and J dropped 9; count of bases not matched to a gene: 11.

This clone is classed as large (0.1 to 1%). The V and J genes are TRBV5-1 and TRBJ2-7; 11 nucleotides match TRBD1. Germline CDR1 is SGHRS and CDR2 is YFSETQ. The CDR3 is made up of 18 amino acids. V was pared by 0 bases and J by 3 bases, with 11 bases of the junction left unmatched. CDR3 DNA sequence: TGCGCCAGCAGCTTGGGGACAGGGGGCGGAAATCGAAACTACGAGCAGTACTTC. It encodes CASSLGTGGGNRNYEQYF.

This clone was counted a few times. The genes are TRBV2 and TRBJ2-7; D is uncertain. V gave up 4 bases and J gave up 3 bases, with 4 bases separating them. The CDR3 runs to 11 residues. Germline lookup yields CDR1 SNHLY and CDR2 FYNNEI. CDR3 region: CASSGHYEQYF. CDR3 sequence (DNA): TGTGCCAGCAGTGGACACTACGAGCAGTACTTC.

V usage is TRBV6-5 and J usage is TRBJ2-5; D may be TRBD1 (5 bases). The CDR3 extends over 14 amino acids. The germline gives CDR1 MNHEY, CDR2 SVGAGI. V lost 6 bases, J lost 1 base, and 12 bases lay in between. The CDR3 DNA reads TGTGCCAGCAGCCTTTCCAGGGCCCAAGAGACCCAGTACTTC. Translating gives CASSLSRAQETQYF.

The rearrangement joins TRBV6-5 to TRBJ2-2, with 11 positions matching TRBD1. Germline assignment: CDR1 MNHEY and CDR2 SVGAGI. The CDR3 totals 15 residues. The V gene end was trimmed by 6 bases and the J gene end by 6 bases; junction bases not matched to a gene: 6. Here the CDR3 DNA reads TGTGCCAGCAGGGGGGGACAGGGGGTCGCCGGGGAGCTGTTTTTT. Translation gives CASRGGQGVAGELFF.

The V gene is TRBV28, the J gene TRBJ2-7; D is uncertain. Germline CDR1 is MDHEN and CDR2 is SYDVKM. Between the trimmed V and J ends, which lost 2 bases and 4 bases, there was a span of 12 bases. There are 14 residues in the CDR3. In DNA form, the CDR3 reads TGTGCCAGCAGTTTAGGTACTGTAAATTACGAGCAGTACTTC. Translating gives CASSLGTVNYEQYF.

The rearrangement joins TRBV15 to TRBJ1-2, with unresolved D. CDR1 and CDR2 from the germline V gene are LNHNV and YYDKDF (reference sequence). This CDR3 contains 14 residues. V was cut by 1 base and J by 2 bases, with 8 bases left in between. The CDR3: CATSRVSQNYGYTF. In nucleotides, the CDR3 is TGTGCCACCAGCAGAGTGTCCCAGAACTATGGCTACACCTTC.

The V call is TRBV5-1, the J call TRBJ1-6; D is unresolved. Trimming shortened V by 4 bases and J by 1 base, and 12 bases separated the two germline ends. The length of the CDR3 is 16 residues. Germline loops: CDR1 SGHRS, CDR2 YFSETQ. The CDR3 bases are TGCGCCAGCAGCCTCCCGTCTAGATCCTATAATTCACCCCTCCACTTT. As protein: CASSLPSRSYNSPLHF.